One and the same sample provided the 9 T cell receptor beta chains below, sequenced in a study of tissue T cells after allogeneic stem cell transplantation. The repertoire was sequenced with immunoSEQ multiplex PCR; TCRdb's copy has only in-frame clones and lacks some. The table includes some 48,000 clones, 73% detected once. The sample comprised sorted cells pooled from one or two spleens. These receptors came from a pool of C57BL/6 mice in good health.

This clone has a handful of counts. Gene names follow the mouse nomenclature. Sequencing ends 1 residue short of the CDR3 end; the germline J gene provides the rest. V and J are TRBV15 and TRBJ2-1; 13 positions match TRBD2. The CDR3 covers 16 residues. The germline CDR1 and CDR2 sequences are SGHND and FRSKSL. Losses at the gene ends were 5 bases for V and 4 bases for J; bases not matched to a gene: 5. CDR3 DNA, as far as it was read: TGTGCCAGCAGTCCCCGGGACTGGGGGGGTTATGCTGAGCAGTTC. Amino acids: CASSPRDWGGYAEQF. The full CDR3 is CASSPRDWGGYAEQFF.

To note about this clone: The listed genes are named as in mouse. The read terminates 1 residue before the CDR3 end, so the remaining end is supplied by the germline J gene. The chain recombines TRBV3 with TRBJ1-4; D may be TRBD1 (5 bases). The V end was cut by 1 base, the J end by 4 bases, with 10 bases between. From germline, CDR1 is SNHLY and CDR2 FYNGKV (reference sequence). The CDR3 is made up of 15 amino acids. The sequenced part of the CDR3 DNA is TGTGCCAGCAGCTTAGAGGGACGGGGCAACGAAAGATTATTT. Protein: CASSLEGRGNERLF. The whole CDR3 sequence is CASSLEGRGNERLFF.

Remarks on this clone: Mouse gene names apply. The CDR3 end falls 1 residue outside the read, so it is completed with the germline J gene. The rearrangement joins TRBV31 to TRBJ2-3, with 9 positions matching TRBD2. The trim removed 0 bases at V and 6 bases at J, leaving 4 bases unmatched. Per germline, CDR1 GKSSPN and CDR2 SITVG. This CDR3 region has 14 residues. The DNA read from the CDR3 is TGTGCCTGGAGTCTATGGGGGGGCGGGGAAACGCTGTAT. Residues: CAWSLWGGGETLY. The entire CDR3 sequence reads CAWSLWGGGETLYF.

Turning to this clone: Gene and germline names: mouse. The CDR3 end falls 1 residue outside the read, so it is completed with the germline J gene. The chain uses TRBV15 and TRBJ2-7, with TRBD2 identical over 9 bases. Per germline, CDR1 SGHND and CDR2 FRSKSL. CDR3 size: 14 residues. J gave up 4 bases and V 3 bases, and 4 bases lay outside the gene matches. Partial CDR3 DNA: TGTGCCAGCAGTTTCACTGGGGGGCCTTATGAACAGTAC. Translating gives CASSFTGGPYEQY. The full CDR3 protein reads CASSFTGGPYEQYF.

This clone appeared once. Gene names and germline refer to mouse. The read comes to an end 1 residue before the CDR3 does, leaving the germline J gene to fill in the end. The chain carries TRBV3 and TRBJ1-4, with TRBD1 identical over 9 bases. The V gene's germline CDR1 is SNHLY and CDR2 FYNGKV (reference sequence). V was clipped by 1 base and J by 3 bases; unmatched bases: 0. CDR3 length equals 15 residues. The part of the CDR3 DNA that was read is TGTGCCAGCAGCTTAGACAGGGGGCCCAACGAAAGATTATTT. Its protein product is CASSLDRGPNERLF. The CDR3 in its entirety is CASSLDRGPNERLFF.

For this clone: Gene and germline names: mouse. Read data end 1 residue before the CDR3 end; the end is taken from the germline J gene. V and J are TRBV31 and TRBJ2-7, with 10 bases that match TRBD2. The V segment lost 3 bases and the J segment 3 bases; nucleotides outside the gene matches: 2. This CDR3 is 13 amino acids long. CDR1 is GKSSPN, CDR2 SITVG, per germline. The CDR3 protein is CAWSRTGGYEQYF. CDR3 DNA, as far as it was read: TGTGCCTGGAGCCGGACTGGGGGCTATGAACAGTAC.

This clone has a handful of counts. Gene names follow the mouse nomenclature. The CDR3 goes on 1 residue after the read ends, and that part is filled in from the germline J gene. The chain links TRBV2 to TRBJ1-4, with TRBD1 as a possible D gene (5 bases). V gave up 1 base and J gave up 0 bases, with 6 bases separating them. The germline V gene has CDR1 LGHNA and CDR2 YSYQKL. The CDR3 runs 15 residues. The CDR3 protein is CASSQAGISNERLFF. The covered CDR3 bases are TGTGCCAGCAGCCAAGCAGGGATTTCCAACGAAAGATTATTT. Filled out from reference TRBV2 and TRBJ1-4, the complete variable domain reads DPKIIQKPKYLVAVTGSEKILICEQYLGHNAMYWYRQSAKKPLEFMFSYSYQKLMDNQTASSRFQPQSSKKNHLDLQITALKPDDSATYFCASSQAGISNERLFFGHGTKLSVL.

Comments on this clone: Gene labels here are mouse ones. Read data end 1 residue before the CDR3 end; the end is taken from the germline J gene. The chain joins TRBV13-1 to TRBJ2-7; D is uncertain. The CDR3 length is 13 residues. Germline V gene sequence: CDR1 NSHNY, CDR2 SYGAGN. The ends were cut back, 0 bases at V and 0 bases at J, with 4 bases in the middle. This chain's CDR3 is CASSDAISYEQYF. The covered CDR3 bases are TGTGCCAGCAGTGATGCAATCTCCTATGAACAGTAC.

This clone was found a few times. Gene names and germline match the mouse. The DNA ends 1 residue before the CDR3 does, and the rest of the CDR3 is filled in from the germline J gene. This chain uses TRBV12-2 with TRBJ2-7, with 10 bases fitting TRBD2. The V gene's germline CDR1 is SGHLS and CDR2 HYDKME. The CDR3 loop spans 14 amino acids. The ends lost 3 bases at V and 4 bases at J; junction bases unmatched: 5. The sequenced CDR3 bases are TGTGCCAGCTCTAGGACTGGGGGCGTGTATGAACAGTAC. Translating gives CASSRTGGVYEQY. The CDR3 as a whole reads CASSRTGGVYEQYF.